A single sample is the source of the 20 T cell receptor beta chains below, sequenced in a study of blood T cell repertoires in COVID-19. The repertoire was sequenced with immunoSEQ multiplex PCR; TCRdb's copy has only in-frame clones and lacks some. The data show approximately 240,000 clones, 86% seen once. The sequencing sample was made of peripheral blood. These receptors were collected from a woman aged 30 to 39 who had recovered from COVID-19.

The DNA for the CDR3 is TGCGCCAGCAGCCAAGCCTTGCTAGCGGGGGGGTACAATGAGCAGTTCTTC. This encodes CASSQALLAGGYNEQFF. The chain is built from TRBV4-1 and TRBJ2-1, with TRBD2 identical over 12 bases. Germline V CDR1 and CDR2: MGHRA, YSYEKL. The V gene end was trimmed by 1 base and the J gene end by 4 bases; junction bases not matched to a gene: 5. CDR3 size: 17 residues.

This chain uses TRBV5-1 with TRBJ2-1, with 11 bases identical to TRBD2. The germline CDR1 and CDR2 sequences are SGHRS and YFSETQ. V shed 4 bases, J shed 10 bases, and the junction held 10 bases outside the gene matches. The CDR3 extends over 15 amino acids. The CDR3 DNA sequence: TGCGCCAGCAGCCCCCTTGTAGCGGGGGGGATGGAGCAGTTCTTC. This codes for CASSPLVAGGMEQFF. Looking up the rest from reference TRBV5-1 and TRBJ2-1 gives the full variable domain: KAGVTQTPRYLIKTRGQQVTLSCSPISGHRSVSWYQQTPGQGLQFLFEYFSETQRNKGNFPGRFSGRQFSNSRSEMNVSTLELGDSALYLCASSPLVAGGMEQFFGPGTRLTVL.

This clone was observed a handful of times. The chain couples TRBV4-1 to TRBJ2-1; D is possibly TRBD1 (6 bases). CDR1 MGHRA and CDR2 YSYEKL come from the germline V gene. V lost 1 base, J lost 3 bases, and 19 bases lay in between. CDR3 length: 18 residues. CDR3 sequence: CASSQVLGPRGRYNEQFF. CDR3 DNA sequence: TGCGCCAGCAGCCAAGTCTTAGGTCCCAGGGGCCGCTACAATGAGCAGTTCTTC.

A single count supports this clone. The chain uses TRBV2 and TRBJ2-7; TRBD1 might be the D (6 bases). Germline V gives CDR1 SNHLY, CDR2 FYNNEI. V dropped 11 bases and J dropped 4 bases, with 21 bases sitting between them. This CDR3 has 14 amino acids. In nucleotides, the CDR3 is TGTGCCGTTCTACAGGGTCTCCCCGTTTACGAGCAGTACTTC. Protein: CAVLQGLPVYEQYF.

V and J are TRBV30 and TRBJ2-2, with TRBD1 matching 11 bases. V lost 1 base to trimming and J lost 4 bases; unmatched junction nucleotides: 8. CDR3 size: 17 residues. The germline gives CDR1 GTSNPN, CDR2 SVGIG (reference sequence). CDR3 nucleotides: TGTGCCTGGAGTGCAGGACAGGGGGCGATTTCCACCGGGGAGCTGTTTTTT. Its translation: CAWSAGQGAISTGELFF.

This chain joins TRBV3-1 (or the pseudogene TRBV3-2) and TRBJ2-5; D remains ambiguous. The CDR3 runs 10 residues. Trimming stripped 8 bases from V and 5 bases from J, with 6 bases between. CDR1 and CDR2 (germline): LGHDT, YNNKEL (reference sequence). The CDR3 is CASGVETQYF. The CDR3 DNA sequence: TGTGCCAGCGGAGTGGAGACCCAGTACTTC.

This CDR3 reads CASSSGTYNEQFF. CDR3 sequence (DNA): TGTGCCAGCAGTTCGGGAACCTACAATGAGCAGTTCTTC. This rearrangement joins TRBV12-3 or TRBV12-4 to TRBJ2-1; a possible D gene is TRBD2 (5 bases). Deletions cut 4 bases from V and 2 bases from J, with 6 bases between. CDR3 size: 13 residues.

The chain uses TRBV10-1 and TRBJ1-6, with no clear D. V lost 5 bases, J lost 7 bases, and 12 bases lay in between. This CDR3 contains 14 residues. Germline CDR1 and CDR2: WNHNN and SYGVQD (reference sequence). The CDR3: CASSQQVGNSPLHF. The CDR3 DNA reads TGCGCCAGCAGTCAGCAGGTTGGGAATTCACCCCTCCACTTT.

The chain uses TRBV9 and TRBJ2-3; 15 bases are shared with TRBD2. Unmatched junction bases numbered 2, after V lost 3 bases and J lost 3 bases. The CDR3 consists of 16 residues. Germline assignment: CDR1 SGDLS and CDR2 YYNGEE. The CDR3 DNA is TGTGCCAGCAGCGCGGGACTAGCGGGGGGAACAGATACGCAGTATTTT. Translation gives CASSAGLAGGTDTQYF.

The chain uses TRBV2 and TRBJ1-6; TRBD1 is a possible D gene (5 bases). The CDR3 totals 15 residues. Deletions cut 7 bases from V and 0 bases from J, with 10 bases between. The V gene's germline CDR1 is SNHLY and CDR2 FYNNEI. The CDR3 DNA reads TGTGCCAGCACTCGGGACTTCTCCTATAATTCACCCCTCCACTTT. This gives the protein CASTRDFSYNSPLHF.

This clone is a singleton in its sample. The rearrangement uses TRBV4-2 and TRBJ1-2; 8 bases are a match to TRBD1. The CDR3 has 14 residues. The germline gives CDR1 LGHNA, CDR2 YNFKEQ. V was clipped by 1 base and J by 7 bases; unmatched bases: 5. This chain's CDR3 is CASSQVDRVSGYTF. In DNA, the CDR3 is TGTGCCAGCAGCCAAGTGGACAGGGTGAGTGGCTACACCTTC.

This clone was seen a single time. This chain joins TRBV6-5 and TRBJ2-2; 9 bases match TRBD1. The ends lost 5 bases at V and 5 bases at J; junction bases unmatched: 6. Germline V gene data show CDR1 as MNHEY and CDR2 as SVGAGI. The CDR3 length is 15 residues. The DNA of the CDR3 is TGTGCCAGCAGTCCAACAGGGGGCTCGACCGGGGAGCTGTTTTTT. Amino acid sequence: CASSPTGGSTGELFF.

Only one count was recorded for this clone. This sequence joins TRBV18 and TRBJ1-1, with TRBD1 identical over 7 bases. Germline-derived CDR1 and CDR2 are KGHSH and LQKENI. The CDR3 runs 18 residues. Unmatched junction bases numbered 12, after V lost 2 bases and J lost 0 bases. The CDR3 DNA reads TGTGCCAGCTCACCAAAGGGATTACAGGGGAGCATGAACACTGAAGCTTTCTTT. Translation: CASSPKGLQGSMNTEAFF.

This rearrangement joins TRBV30 to TRBJ1-1, with 7 nucleotides matching TRBD1. After removal of 3 bases from V and 1 base from J, the junction contained 2 bases not matched to a gene. CDR3 length: 13 residues. In germline, CDR1 is GTSNPN, CDR2 SVGIG (reference sequence). The CDR3 here is CAWRGTANTEAFF. The CDR3 DNA reads as TGTGCCTGGAGGGGGACAGCGAACACTGAAGCTTTCTTT.

The J gene is TRBJ2-7, the V gene TRBV11-2, with TRBD1 matching 10 bases. Germline V gene lookup returns CDR1 SGHAT and CDR2 FQNNGV. The CDR3 is 16 amino acids. J gave up 6 bases and V 4 bases, and 12 bases lay outside the gene matches. In nucleotides, the CDR3 is TGTGCCAGCAGCTCAATTCGGACAGGGGGGATTGGCGAGCAGTACTTC. This gives the protein CASSSIRTGGIGEQYF. The full variable domain, completed using reference TRBV11-2 and TRBJ2-7, is EAGVAQSPRYKIIEKRQSVAFWCNPISGHATLYWYQQILGQGPKLLIQFQNNGVVDDSQLPKDRFSAERLKGVDSTLKIQPAKLEDSAVYLCASSSIRTGGIGEQYFGPGTRLTVT.

The chain is built from TRBV9 and TRBJ2-1; the D gene is possibly TRBD1 (5 bases). Trimming took off 0 bases at V and 5 bases at J, with 9 bases between the two ends. Germline CDR1 reads SGDLS; CDR2 reads YYNGEE. CDR3 length equals 14 residues. This chain's CDR3 is CASSVGQDNNEQFF. The CDR3 coding sequence is TGTGCCAGCAGCGTAGGGCAGGACAACAATGAGCAGTTCTTC.

The chain has TRBV7-2 and TRBJ2-7, with a tentative D call TRBD1 (5 bases). From germline, CDR1 is SGHTA and CDR2 FQGNSA. This CDR3 has 14 residues. Trimming shortened V by 6 bases and J by 1 base, and 13 bases separated the two germline ends. CDR3: CASRQGSGSYEQYF. Here the CDR3 DNA reads TGTGCCAGCAGGCAGGGATCAGGATCCTACGAGCAGTACTTC. The full variable domain, with the rest looked up from reference TRBV7-2 and TRBJ2-7, is GAGVSQSPSNKVTEKGKDVELRCDPISGHTALYWYRQSLGQGLEFLIYFQGNSAPDKSGLPSDRFSAERTGGSVSTLTIQRTQQEDSAVYLCASRQGSGSYEQYFGPGTRLTVT.

This chain connects TRBV5-6 to TRBJ2-7, with D uncertain. Looked up from germline, CDR1 is SGHDT and CDR2 is YYEEEE. The CDR3 runs to 16 residues. V lost 1 base and J 0 bases, leaving 14 bases between the germline ends. In DNA form, the CDR3 reads TGTGCCAGCAGCTTGCGTCTGCTCACAAACTCCTACGAGCAGTACTTC. This sequence encodes CASSLRLLTNSYEQYF.

The genes are TRBV19 and TRBJ2-7; 8 bases line up with TRBD1. The CDR3 is 15 amino acids. V trimming: 4 bases; J trimming: 1 base; junction bases outside the gene matches: 6. CDR1 and CDR2 (germline): LNHDA, SQIVND (reference sequence). CDR3 protein: CASSTRTGGSYEQYF. CDR3 in DNA: TGTGCCAGTAGTACCCGAACAGGGGGTTCCTACGAGCAGTACTTC.

V and J are TRBV5-4 and TRBJ2-2, with 10 bases matching TRBD1. Germline V gene lookup returns CDR1 SGHNT and CDR2 YYREEE (reference sequence). This CDR3 is built from 15 residues. V was clipped by 4 bases and J by 4 bases; unmatched bases: 4. The CDR3 DNA follows: TGTGCCAGCAGCGCCGGGACAGGGGCCACCGGGGAGCTGTTTTTT. It specifies CASSAGTGATGELFF. Full variable domain (remainder filled in from reference TRBV5-4 and TRBJ2-2): ETGVTQSPTHLIKTRGQQVTLRCSSQSGHNTVSWYQQALGQGPQFIFQYYREEENGRGNFPPRFSGLQFPNYSSELNVNALELDDSALYLCASSAGTGATGELFFGEGSRLTVL.